The T cell receptor beta chain described here comes from a study of T cells in narcolepsy. Background on the study: Patients with NT1 or NT2 and healthy control donors were enrolled. Study results and limitations: Comparing one patient's CSF and blood CD4+ clonotypes highlighted HCRT- and TRIB2-specific autoreactive clonotypes. No autoreactive T cell clone sequences appeared in some memory CD4+ repertoires.

The CDR3 loop spans 13 amino acids. The V and J ends lost 9 bases and 1 base respectively, with 12 bases between them. Germline values: CDR1 LNHDA, CDR2 SQIVND (reference sequence). The assay was immunoSEQ multiplex PCR, and TCRdb's table has in-frame clones only and misses some. The table has over 30,000 clones, 84% seen once; the top ten hold around 1.3%. Remarks on this clone: Antigen unknown.

V gene TRBV19 combines with J gene TRBJ1-2; tentative D call: TRBD1 (5 bases). The receptor's source is a human donor with narcolepsy. Sequencing was done on a sample of CD45RA- memory CD4+ T cells from PBMCs. The CDR3 nucleotides are TGTGCCAGCACTAGGGGCAGTAACTATGGCTACACCTTC. Its protein is CASTRGSNYGYTF.